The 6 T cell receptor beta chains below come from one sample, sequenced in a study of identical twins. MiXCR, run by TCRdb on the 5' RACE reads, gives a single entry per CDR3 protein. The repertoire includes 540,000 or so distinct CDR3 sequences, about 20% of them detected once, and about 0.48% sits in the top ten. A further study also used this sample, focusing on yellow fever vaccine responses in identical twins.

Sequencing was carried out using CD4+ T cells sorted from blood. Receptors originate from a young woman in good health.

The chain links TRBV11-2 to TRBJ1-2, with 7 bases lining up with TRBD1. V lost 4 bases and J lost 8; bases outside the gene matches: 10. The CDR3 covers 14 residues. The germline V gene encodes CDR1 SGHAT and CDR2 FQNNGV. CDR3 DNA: TGTGCCAGCAGCTCAGACAGGGTTGGTGGGGGCTACACCTTC. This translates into CASSSDRVGGGYTF.

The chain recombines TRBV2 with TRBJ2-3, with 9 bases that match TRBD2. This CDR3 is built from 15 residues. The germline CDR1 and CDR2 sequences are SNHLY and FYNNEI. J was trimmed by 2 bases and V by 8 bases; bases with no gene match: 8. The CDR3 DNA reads TGTGCCAGCGTTAGCCTAGCGGGGCCCACAGATACGCAGTATTTT. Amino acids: CASVSLAGPTDTQYF.

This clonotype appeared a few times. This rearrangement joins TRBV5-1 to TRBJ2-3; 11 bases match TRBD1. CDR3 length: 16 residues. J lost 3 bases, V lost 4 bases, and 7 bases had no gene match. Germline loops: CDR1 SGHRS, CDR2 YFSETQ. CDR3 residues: CASSPRTGGLTDTQYF. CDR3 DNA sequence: TGCGCCAGCAGCCCCAGGACAGGGGGCTTGACAGATACGCAGTATTTT. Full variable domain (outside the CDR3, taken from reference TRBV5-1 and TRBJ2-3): KAGVTQTPRYLIKTRGQQVTLSCSPISGHRSVSWYQQTPGQGLQFLFEYFSETQRNKGNFPGRFSGRQFSNSRSEMNVSTLELGDSALYLCASSPRTGGLTDTQYFGPGTRLTVL.

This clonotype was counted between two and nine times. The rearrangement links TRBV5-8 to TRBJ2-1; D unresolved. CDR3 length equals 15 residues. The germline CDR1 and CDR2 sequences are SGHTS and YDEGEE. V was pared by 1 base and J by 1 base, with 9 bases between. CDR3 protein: CASSLKGASYNEQFF. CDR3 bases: TGTGCCAGCAGCTTGAAGGGTGCATCCTACAATGAGCAGTTCTTC.

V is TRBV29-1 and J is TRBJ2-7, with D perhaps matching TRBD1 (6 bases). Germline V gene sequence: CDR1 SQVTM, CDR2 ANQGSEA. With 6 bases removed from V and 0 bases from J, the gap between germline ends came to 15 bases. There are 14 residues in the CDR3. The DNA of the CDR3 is TGCAGCGTGCCGGACAGCGTAAGCTCCTACGAGCAGTACGTC. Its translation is CSVPDSVSSYEQYV.

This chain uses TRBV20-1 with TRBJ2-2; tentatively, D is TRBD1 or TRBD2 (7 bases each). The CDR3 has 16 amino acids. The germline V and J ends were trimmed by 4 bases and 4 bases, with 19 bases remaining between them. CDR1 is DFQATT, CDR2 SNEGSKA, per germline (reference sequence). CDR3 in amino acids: CSATRGRGRGTGELFF. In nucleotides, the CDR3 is TGCAGTGCTACCCGGGGGAGGGGGCGCGGCACCGGGGAGCTGTTTTTT.